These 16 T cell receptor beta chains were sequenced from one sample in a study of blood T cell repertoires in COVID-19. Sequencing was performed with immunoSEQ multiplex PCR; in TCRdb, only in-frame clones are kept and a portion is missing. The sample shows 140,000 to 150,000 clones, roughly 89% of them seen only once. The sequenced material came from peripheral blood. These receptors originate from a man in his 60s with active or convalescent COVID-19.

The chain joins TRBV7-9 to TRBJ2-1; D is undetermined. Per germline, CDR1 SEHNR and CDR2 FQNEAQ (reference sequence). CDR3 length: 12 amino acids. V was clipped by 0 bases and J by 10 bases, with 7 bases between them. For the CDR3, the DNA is TGTGCCAGCAGCTTAGCTAGCTACGAGCAGTTCTTC. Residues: CASSLASYEQFF.

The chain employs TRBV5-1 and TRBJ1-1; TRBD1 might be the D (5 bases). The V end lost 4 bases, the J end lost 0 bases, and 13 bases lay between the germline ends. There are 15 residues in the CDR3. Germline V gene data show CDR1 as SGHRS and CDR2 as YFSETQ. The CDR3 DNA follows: TGCGCCAGCAGCATCGGACGGGGGATGAACACTGAAGCTTTCTTT. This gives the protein CASSIGRGMNTEAFF.

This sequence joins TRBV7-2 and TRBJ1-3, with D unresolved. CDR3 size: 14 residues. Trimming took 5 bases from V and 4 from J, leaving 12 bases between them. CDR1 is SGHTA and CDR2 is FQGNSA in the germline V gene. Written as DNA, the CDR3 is TGTGCCAGCAGCCTCGACATCTCCGGAAACACCATATATTTT. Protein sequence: CASSLDISGNTIYF.

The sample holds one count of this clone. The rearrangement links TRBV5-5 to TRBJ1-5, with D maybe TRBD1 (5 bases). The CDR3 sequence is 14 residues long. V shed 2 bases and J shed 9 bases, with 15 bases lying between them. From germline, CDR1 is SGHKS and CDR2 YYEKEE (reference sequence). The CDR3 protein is CASSLTGEESPQHF. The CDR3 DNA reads TGTGCCAGCAGCTTAACAGGTGAGGAATCGCCCCAGCATTTT. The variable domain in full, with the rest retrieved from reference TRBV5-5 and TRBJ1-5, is DAGVTQSPTHLIKTRGQQVTLRCSPISGHKSVSWYQQVLGQGPQFIFQYYEKEERGRGNFPDRFSARQFPNYSSELNVNALLLGDSALYLCASSLTGEESPQHFGDGTRLSIL.

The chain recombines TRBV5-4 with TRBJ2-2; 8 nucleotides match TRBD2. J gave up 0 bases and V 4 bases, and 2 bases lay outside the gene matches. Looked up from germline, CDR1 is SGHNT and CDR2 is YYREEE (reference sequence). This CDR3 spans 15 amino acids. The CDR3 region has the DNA TGTGCCAGCAGCGAGGGACTAGCGAACACCGGGGAGCTGTTTTTT. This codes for CASSEGLANTGELFF.

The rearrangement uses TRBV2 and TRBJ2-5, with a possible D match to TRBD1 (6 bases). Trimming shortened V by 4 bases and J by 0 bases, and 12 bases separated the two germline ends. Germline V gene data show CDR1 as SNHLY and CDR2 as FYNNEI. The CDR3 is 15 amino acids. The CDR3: CASSGRDTYQETQYF. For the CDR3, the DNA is TGTGCCAGCAGTGGAAGGGACACCTACCAAGAGACCCAGTACTTC.

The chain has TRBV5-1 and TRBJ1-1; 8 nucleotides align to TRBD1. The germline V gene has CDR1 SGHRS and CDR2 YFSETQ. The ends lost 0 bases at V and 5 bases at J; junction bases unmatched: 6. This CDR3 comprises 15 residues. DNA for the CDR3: TGCGCCAGCAGCTTGGGGCAGGGGGCGAATACTGAAGCTTTCTTT. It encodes CASSLGQGANTEAFF.

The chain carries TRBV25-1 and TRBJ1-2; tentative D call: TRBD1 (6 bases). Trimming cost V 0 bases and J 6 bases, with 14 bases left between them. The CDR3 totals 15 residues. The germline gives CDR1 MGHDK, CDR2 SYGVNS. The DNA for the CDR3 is TGTGCCAGCAGTGAATATGGGGGGGCTGGGGATGGCTACACCTTC. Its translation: CASSEYGGAGDGYTF.

This chain's CDR3 is CASTHRDRDNEQFF. In DNA, the CDR3 is TGTGCCAGTACCCACCGGGACAGAGACAATGAGCAGTTCTTC. This sequence joins TRBV19 and TRBJ2-1; 7 positions agree with TRBD1. The germline CDR1 and CDR2 sequences are LNHDA and SQIVND (reference sequence). The CDR3 extends over 14 amino acids. The junction had 8 bases not matched to a gene; V was cut back by 7 bases and J by 5 bases.

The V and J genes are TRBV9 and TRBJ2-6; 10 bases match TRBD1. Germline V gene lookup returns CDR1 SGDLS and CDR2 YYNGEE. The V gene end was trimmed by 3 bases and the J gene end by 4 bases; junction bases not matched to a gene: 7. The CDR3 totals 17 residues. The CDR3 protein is CASSAGDRGSGANVLTF. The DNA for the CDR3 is TGTGCCAGCAGCGCCGGGGACAGGGGCTCCGGGGCCAACGTCCTGACTTTC.

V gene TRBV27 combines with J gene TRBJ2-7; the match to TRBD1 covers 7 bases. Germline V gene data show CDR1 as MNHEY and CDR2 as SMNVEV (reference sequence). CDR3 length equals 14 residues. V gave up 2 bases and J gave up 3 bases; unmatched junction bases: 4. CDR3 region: CASSLMGQNYEQYF. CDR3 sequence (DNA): TGTGCCAGCAGTTTAATGGGACAGAACTACGAGCAGTACTTC.

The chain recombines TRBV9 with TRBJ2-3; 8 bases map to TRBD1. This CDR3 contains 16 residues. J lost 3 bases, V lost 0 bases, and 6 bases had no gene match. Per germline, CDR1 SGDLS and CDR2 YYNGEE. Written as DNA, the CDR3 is TGTGCCAGCAGCGTAGACCCAGGGGGCGCAACAGATACGCAGTATTTT. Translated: CASSVDPGGATDTQYF.

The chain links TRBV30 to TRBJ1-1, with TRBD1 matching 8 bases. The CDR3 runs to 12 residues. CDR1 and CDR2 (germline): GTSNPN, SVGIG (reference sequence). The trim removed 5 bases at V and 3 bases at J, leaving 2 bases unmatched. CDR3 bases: TGTGCCTGGGACAGGGGTGACACTGAAGCTTTCTTT. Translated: CAWDRGDTEAFF.

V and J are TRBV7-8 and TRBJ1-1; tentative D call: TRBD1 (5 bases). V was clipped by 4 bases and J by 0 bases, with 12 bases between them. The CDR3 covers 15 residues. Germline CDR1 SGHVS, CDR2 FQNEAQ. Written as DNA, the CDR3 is TGTGCCAGCAGCTCCCGACAGACCATGAACACTGAAGCTTTCTTT. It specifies CASSSRQTMNTEAFF.

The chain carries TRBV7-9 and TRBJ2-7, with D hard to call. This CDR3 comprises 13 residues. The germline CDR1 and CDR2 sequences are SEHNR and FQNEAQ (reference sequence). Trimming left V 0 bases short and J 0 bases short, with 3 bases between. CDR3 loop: CASSLAVSYEQYF. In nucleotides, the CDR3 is TGTGCCAGCAGCTTAGCCGTCTCCTACGAGCAGTACTTC.

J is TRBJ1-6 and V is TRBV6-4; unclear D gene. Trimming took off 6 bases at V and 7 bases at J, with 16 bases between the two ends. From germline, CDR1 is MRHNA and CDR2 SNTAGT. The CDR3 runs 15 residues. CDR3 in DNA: TGTGCCAGCAGGGGCGAATGGAACGAAAATTCACCCCTCCACTTT. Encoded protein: CASRGEWNENSPLHF.